The text below deals with one T cell receptor beta chain. Antigen specificity is unknown. This sample was taken from a study of shared clonotypes between healthy human individuals. Across the whole study: Those who served as donors were a couple of women and three men between the ages of 18 and 49.

CD45RO-negative, CCR7-positively selected cells formed the naive CD8 fraction, excluding terminally differentiated effector memory CD45RA+ cells. Trimming shortened V by 5 bases and J by 5 bases, and 12 bases separated the two germline ends. From germline, CDR1 is SGHVS and CDR2 FQNEAQ. This CDR3 spans 13 amino acids. Sequencing used immunoSEQ multiplex PCR; TCRdb keeps in-frame clones, though not all of them. Among under 1 million clones listed, 80% to 95% were seen once. Study-wide results and caveats: Depth was large, yet rarefaction showed that sorted-subset sequencing was incomplete. Non-shared clonotypes were found to have lower generation probabilities than the clonotypes that were shared by all four of the sorted-subset donors.

Sequencing used naive CD8+ T cells sorted from blood. The chain uses TRBV7-8 and TRBJ2-5; a weak D match, TRBD2 (7 bases). The source of this sequence is a man aged 30 to 39 in good health. DNA for the CDR3: TGTGCCAGCAGCAAAGGGGGGGTGGAGACCCAGTACTTC. This translates into CASSKGGVETQYF. The whole variable domain, remainder taken from reference TRBV7-8 and TRBJ2-5, is GAGVSQSPRYKVAKRGQDVALRCDPISGHVSLFWYQQALGQGPEFLTYFQNEAQLDKSGLPSDRFFAERPEGSVSTLKIQRTQQEDSAVYLCASSKGGVETQYFGPGTRLLVL.